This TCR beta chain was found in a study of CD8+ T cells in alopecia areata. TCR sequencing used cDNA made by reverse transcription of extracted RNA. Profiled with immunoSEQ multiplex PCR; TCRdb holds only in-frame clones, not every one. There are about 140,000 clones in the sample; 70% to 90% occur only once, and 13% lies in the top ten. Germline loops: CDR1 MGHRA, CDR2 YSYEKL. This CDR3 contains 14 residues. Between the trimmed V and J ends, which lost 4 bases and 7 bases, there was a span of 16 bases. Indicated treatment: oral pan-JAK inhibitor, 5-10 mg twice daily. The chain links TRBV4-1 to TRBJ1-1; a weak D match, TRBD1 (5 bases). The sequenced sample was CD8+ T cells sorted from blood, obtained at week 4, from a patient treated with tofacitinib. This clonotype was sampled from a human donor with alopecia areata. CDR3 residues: CASSPGPGTGEAFF. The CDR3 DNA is TGCGCCAGCAGCCCGGGGCCGGGAACAGGTGAAGCTTTCTTT.